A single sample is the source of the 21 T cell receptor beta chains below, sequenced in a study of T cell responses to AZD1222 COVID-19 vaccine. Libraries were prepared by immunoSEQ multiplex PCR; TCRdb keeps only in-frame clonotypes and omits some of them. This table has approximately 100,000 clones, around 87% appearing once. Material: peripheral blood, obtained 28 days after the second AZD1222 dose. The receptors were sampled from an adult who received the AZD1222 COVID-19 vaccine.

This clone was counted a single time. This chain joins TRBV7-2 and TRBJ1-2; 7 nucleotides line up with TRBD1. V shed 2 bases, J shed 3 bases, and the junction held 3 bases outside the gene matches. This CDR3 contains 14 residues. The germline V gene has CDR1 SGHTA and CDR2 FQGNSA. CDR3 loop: CASSLPDRDYGYTF. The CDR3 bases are TGTGCCAGCAGCTTACCCGACAGGGACTATGGCTACACCTTC. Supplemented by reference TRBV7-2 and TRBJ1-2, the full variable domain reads GAGVSQSPSNKVTEKGKDVELRCDPISGHTALYWYRQSLGQGLEFLIYFQGNSAPDKSGLPSDRFSAERTGGSVSTLTIQRTQQEDSAVYLCASSLPDRDYGYTFGSGTRLTVV.

CDR3 protein: CASSSVRGANVLTF. The CDR3 DNA reads TGTGCCAGCAGCTCCGTTCGTGGGGCCAACGTCCTGACTTTC. The rearrangement links TRBV11-2 to TRBJ2-6, with D hard to call. From germline, CDR1 is SGHAT and CDR2 FQNNGV. The CDR3 runs to 14 residues. V lost 4 bases, J lost 3 bases, and 7 bases lay in between.

The CDR3: CASSAVQTSVGAGELFF. The CDR3 region has the DNA TGTGCCAGCAGCGCCGTACAGACTAGCGTGGGGGCCGGGGAGCTGTTTTTT. The chain carries TRBV9 and TRBJ2-2; 8 nucleotides align to TRBD2. The trim removed 3 bases at V and 6 bases at J, leaving 13 bases unmatched. CDR3 length equals 17 residues. CDR1 and CDR2 from the germline V gene are SGDLS and YYNGEE.

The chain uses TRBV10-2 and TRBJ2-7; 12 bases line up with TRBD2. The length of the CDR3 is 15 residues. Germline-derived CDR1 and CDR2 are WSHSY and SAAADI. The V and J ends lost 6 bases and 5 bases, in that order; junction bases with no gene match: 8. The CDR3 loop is CASREKLAGGHEQYF. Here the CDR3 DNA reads TGCGCCAGCAGGGAAAAACTAGCGGGGGGCCACGAGCAGTACTTC.

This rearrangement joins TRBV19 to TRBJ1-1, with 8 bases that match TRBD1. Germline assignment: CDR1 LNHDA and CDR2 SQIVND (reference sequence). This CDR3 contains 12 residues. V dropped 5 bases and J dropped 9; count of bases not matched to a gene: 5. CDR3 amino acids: CASSLTGGKAFF. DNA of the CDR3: TGTGCCAGTAGTCTTACAGGGGGAAAAGCTTTCTTT.

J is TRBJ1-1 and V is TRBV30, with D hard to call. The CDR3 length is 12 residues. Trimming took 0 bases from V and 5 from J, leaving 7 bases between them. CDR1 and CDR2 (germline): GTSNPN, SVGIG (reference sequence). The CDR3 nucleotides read TGTGCCTGGAGTGTTATCACGACTGAAGCTTTCTTT. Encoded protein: CAWSVITTEAFF. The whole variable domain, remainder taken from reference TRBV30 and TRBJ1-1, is SQTIHQWPATLVQPVGSPLSLECTVEGTSNPNLYWYRQAAGRGLQLLFYSVGIGQISSEVPQNLSASRPQDRQFILSSKKLLLSDSGFYLCAWSVITTEAFFGQGTRLTVV.

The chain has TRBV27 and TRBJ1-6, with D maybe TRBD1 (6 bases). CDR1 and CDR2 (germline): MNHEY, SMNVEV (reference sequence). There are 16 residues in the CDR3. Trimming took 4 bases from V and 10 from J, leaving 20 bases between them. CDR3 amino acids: CASSYQSGAGVSPLHF. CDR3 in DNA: TGTGCCAGCAGTTATCAATCGGGGGCAGGGGTCTCACCCCTCCACTTT.

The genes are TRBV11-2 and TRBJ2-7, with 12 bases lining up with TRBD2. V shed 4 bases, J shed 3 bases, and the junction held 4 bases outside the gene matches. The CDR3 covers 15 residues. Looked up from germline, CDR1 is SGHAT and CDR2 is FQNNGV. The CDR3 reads CASSWTSGENYEQYF. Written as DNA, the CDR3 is TGTGCCAGCAGCTGGACTAGCGGGGAGAACTACGAGCAGTACTTC. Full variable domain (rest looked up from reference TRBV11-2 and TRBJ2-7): EAGVAQSPRYKIIEKRQSVAFWCNPISGHATLYWYQQILGQGPKLLIQFQNNGVVDDSQLPKDRFSAERLKGVDSTLKIQPAKLEDSAVYLCASSWTSGENYEQYFGPGTRLTVT.

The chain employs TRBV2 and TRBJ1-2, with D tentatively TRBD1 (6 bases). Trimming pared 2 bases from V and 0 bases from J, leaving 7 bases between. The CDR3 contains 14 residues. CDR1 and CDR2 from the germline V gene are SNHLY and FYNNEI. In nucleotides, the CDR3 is TGTGCCAGCAGTGAACCAGGGGCTAACTATGGCTACACCTTC. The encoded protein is CASSEPGANYGYTF.

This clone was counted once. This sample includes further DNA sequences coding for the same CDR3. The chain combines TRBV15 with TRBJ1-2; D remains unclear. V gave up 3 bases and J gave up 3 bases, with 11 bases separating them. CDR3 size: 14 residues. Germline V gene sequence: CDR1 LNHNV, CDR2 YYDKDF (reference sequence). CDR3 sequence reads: CATSRDRTDYGYTF. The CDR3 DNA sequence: TGTGCCACCAGCAGGGACCGGACGGACTATGGCTACACCTTC.

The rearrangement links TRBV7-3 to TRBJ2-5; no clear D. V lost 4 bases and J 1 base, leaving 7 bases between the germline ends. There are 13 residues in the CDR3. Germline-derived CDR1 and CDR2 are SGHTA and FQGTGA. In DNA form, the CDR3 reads TGTGCCAGCAGCTCTATCAGCCAAGAGACCCAGTACTTC. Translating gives CASSSISQETQYF.

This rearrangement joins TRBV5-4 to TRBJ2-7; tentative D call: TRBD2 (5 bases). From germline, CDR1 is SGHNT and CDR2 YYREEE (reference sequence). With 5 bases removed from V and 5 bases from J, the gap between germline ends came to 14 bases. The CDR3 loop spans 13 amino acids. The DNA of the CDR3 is TGTGCCAGCAGTTCCTCTGGGGAGAACGAGCAGTACTTC. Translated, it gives CASSSSGENEQYF.

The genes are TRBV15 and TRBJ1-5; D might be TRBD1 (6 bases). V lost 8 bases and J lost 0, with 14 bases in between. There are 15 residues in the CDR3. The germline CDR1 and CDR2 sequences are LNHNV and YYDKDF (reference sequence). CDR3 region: CATAWNRDSNQPQHF. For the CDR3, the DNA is TGTGCCACCGCTTGGAACAGGGATAGCAATCAGCCCCAGCATTTT.

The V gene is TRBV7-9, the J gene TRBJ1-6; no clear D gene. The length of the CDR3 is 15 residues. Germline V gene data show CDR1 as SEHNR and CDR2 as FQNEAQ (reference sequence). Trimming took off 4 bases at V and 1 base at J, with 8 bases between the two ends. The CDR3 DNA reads TGTGCCAGCAGCTCGGCGGGATCCTATAATTCACCCCTCCACTTT. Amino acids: CASSSAGSYNSPLHF.

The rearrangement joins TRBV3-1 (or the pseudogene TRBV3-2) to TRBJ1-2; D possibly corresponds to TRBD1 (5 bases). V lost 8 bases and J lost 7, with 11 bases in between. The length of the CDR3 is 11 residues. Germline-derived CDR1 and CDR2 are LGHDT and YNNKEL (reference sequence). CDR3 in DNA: TGTGCCAGCGCCTCCCAGGGTGGCTACACCTTC. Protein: CASASQGGYTF.

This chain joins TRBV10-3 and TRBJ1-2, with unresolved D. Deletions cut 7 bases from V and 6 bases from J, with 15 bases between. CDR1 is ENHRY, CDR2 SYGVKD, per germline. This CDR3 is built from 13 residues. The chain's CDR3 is CAITGNSPHGYTF. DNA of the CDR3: TGTGCCATCACCGGTAATTCGCCCCATGGCTACACCTTC.

The DNA for the CDR3 is TGTGCCAGCAGTTCGACAGGGCATGGCTACACCTTC. Encoded protein: CASSSTGHGYTF. The rearrangement links TRBV28 to TRBJ1-2; 7 positions match TRBD1. The junction had 2 bases not matched to a gene; V was cut back by 4 bases and J by 6 bases. Germline CDR1 reads MDHEN; CDR2 reads SYDVKM. This CDR3 is 12 amino acids long.

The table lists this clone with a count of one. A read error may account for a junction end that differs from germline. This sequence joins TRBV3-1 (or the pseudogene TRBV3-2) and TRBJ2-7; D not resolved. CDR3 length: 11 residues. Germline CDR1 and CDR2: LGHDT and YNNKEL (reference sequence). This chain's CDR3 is CASTQGYEQYF. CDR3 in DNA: TGTGCCAGCACCCAAGGCTACGAGCAGTACTTC.

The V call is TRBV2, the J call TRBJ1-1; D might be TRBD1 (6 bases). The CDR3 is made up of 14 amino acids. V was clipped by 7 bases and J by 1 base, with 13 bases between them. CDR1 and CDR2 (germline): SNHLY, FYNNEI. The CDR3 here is CASTGTTGNTEAFF. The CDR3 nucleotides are TGTGCCAGCACCGGAACGACAGGGAACACTGAAGCTTTCTTT.

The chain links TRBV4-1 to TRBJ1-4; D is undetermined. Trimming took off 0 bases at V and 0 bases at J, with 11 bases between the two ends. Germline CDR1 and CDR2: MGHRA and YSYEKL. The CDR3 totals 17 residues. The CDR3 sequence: CASSQEPVAATNEKLFF. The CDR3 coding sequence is TGCGCCAGCAGCCAAGAGCCGGTGGCTGCAACTAATGAAAAACTGTTTTTT.

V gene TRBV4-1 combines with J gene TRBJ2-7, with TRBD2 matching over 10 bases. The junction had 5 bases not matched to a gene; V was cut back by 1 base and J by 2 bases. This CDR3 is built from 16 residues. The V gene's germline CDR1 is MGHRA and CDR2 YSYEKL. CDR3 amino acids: CASSQGLAGRAYEQYF. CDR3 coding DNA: TGCGCCAGCAGCCAAGGACTAGCGGGCAGAGCCTACGAGCAGTACTTC.